A single sample is the source of the 10 T cell receptor beta chains below, sequenced in a study of blood T cell repertoires in COVID-19. Profiling relied on immunoSEQ multiplex PCR, and the TCRdb table lists in-frame clones only, not all of them. The sample includes 180,000 or so clones, about 83% of them seen just once. The specimen was PBMCs or T cells enriched from blood (not recorded which). The origin of the receptors is a man aged 35 to 55 with acute COVID-19.

The chain uses TRBV2 and TRBJ2-2; a possible D gene is TRBD1 (5 bases). CDR3 length equals 15 residues. Trimming pared 6 bases from V and 4 bases from J, leaving 15 bases between. Germline CDR1 is SNHLY and CDR2 is FYNNEI. CDR3 in DNA: TGTGCCAGCAGGGCGATCAGGGCCCCCACCGGGGAGCTGTTTTTT. Translated: CASRAIRAPTGELFF.

The chain combines TRBV27 with TRBJ2-7; D is possibly TRBD1 (6 bases). CDR3 size: 14 residues. Germline V CDR1 and CDR2: MNHEY, SMNVEV (reference sequence). V was clipped by 3 bases and J by 0 bases, with 9 bases between them. The CDR3, as DNA: TGTGCCAGCAGTTTCGGACAGAGCTCCTACGAGCAGTACTTC. It encodes CASSFGQSSYEQYF.

This clone was picked up a small number of times. J is TRBJ2-7 and V is TRBV7-6; TRBD2 is a possible D gene (6 bases). Trimming left V 4 bases short and J 7 bases short, with 17 bases between. Germline assignment: CDR1 SGHVS and CDR2 FNYEAQ. The CDR3 consists of 14 residues. CDR3 loop: CASSYPPQGGEQYF. CDR3 DNA: TGTGCCAGCAGCTATCCACCTCAGGGAGGAGAGCAGTACTTC.

This clone was recorded only once. The rearrangement joins TRBV24-1 to TRBJ2-1; 7 bases are a match to TRBD2. Trimming at V came to 10 bases and at J to 4 bases, leaving 6 bases not matched to a gene. The CDR3 totals 13 residues. Germline CDR1 is KGHDR and CDR2 is SFDVKD. The CDR3 region has the DNA TGTGCCACTGATAGCGGGTATTACAATGAGCAGTTCTTC. Encoded protein: CATDSGYYNEQFF.

The chain has TRBV28 and TRBJ1-2, with D perhaps matching TRBD1 (6 bases). CDR3 length equals 13 residues. The germline CDR1 and CDR2 sequences are MDHEN and SYDVKM. Trimming left V 6 bases short and J 3 bases short, with 11 bases between. Here the CDR3 DNA reads TGTGCCAGCAGCCGGGACACATACTATGGCTACACCTTC. Its protein product is CASSRDTYYGYTF.

CDR3 residues: CASSSQGGTGELFF. The DNA for the CDR3 is TGTGCCAGTAGTAGTCAGGGTGGCACCGGGGAGCTGTTTTTT. The rearrangement joins TRBV19 to TRBJ2-2; D is possibly TRBD1 (5 bases). V was pared by 4 bases and J by 4 bases, with 10 bases between. CDR1 is LNHDA and CDR2 is SQIVND in the germline V gene (reference sequence). The CDR3 covers 14 residues.

The chain links TRBV6-2 or TRBV6-3 to TRBJ1-2; 7 nucleotides align to TRBD1. Germline V lookup: CDR1 MNHEY, CDR2 SVGEGT. The V segment lost 5 bases and the J segment 6 bases; nucleotides outside the gene matches: 9. The CDR3 length is 14 residues. CDR3 amino acids: CASSILAGTDGYTF. CDR3 in DNA: TGTGCCAGCAGTATTCTTGCGGGGACAGATGGCTACACCTTC.

V gene TRBV9 combines with J gene TRBJ2-1, with 12 bases identical to TRBD2. Germline CDR1 and CDR2: SGDLS and YYNGEE. The CDR3 spans 15 residues. V shed 0 bases, J shed 9 bases, and the junction held 4 bases outside the gene matches. CDR3 sequence (DNA): TGTGCCAGCAGCGTAGGGCTAGCGGGAGGGAGTGAGCAGTTCTTC. The encoded protein is CASSVGLAGGSEQFF.

V usage is TRBV6-6 and J usage is TRBJ2-3, with TRBD2 matching 7 bases. This CDR3 contains 15 residues. The V gene's germline CDR1 is MNHNY and CDR2 SVGAGI (reference sequence). The trim removed 2 bases at V and 4 bases at J, leaving 6 bases unmatched. The CDR3 sequence is CASSYMGRVADTQYF. In nucleotides, the CDR3 is TGTGCCAGCAGTTACATGGGGAGGGTTGCAGATACGCAGTATTTT.

This chain joins TRBV6-5 and TRBJ2-3, with 8 positions matching TRBD2. CDR1 MNHEY and CDR2 SVGAGI come from the germline V gene. Trimming took 0 bases from V and 5 from J; bases not matched to a gene: 7. The CDR3 runs to 16 residues. For the CDR3, the DNA is TGTGCCAGCAGTTACTCGGTCGGGAGGGTGGGAGATACGCAGTATTTT. Its translation is CASSYSVGRVGDTQYF.